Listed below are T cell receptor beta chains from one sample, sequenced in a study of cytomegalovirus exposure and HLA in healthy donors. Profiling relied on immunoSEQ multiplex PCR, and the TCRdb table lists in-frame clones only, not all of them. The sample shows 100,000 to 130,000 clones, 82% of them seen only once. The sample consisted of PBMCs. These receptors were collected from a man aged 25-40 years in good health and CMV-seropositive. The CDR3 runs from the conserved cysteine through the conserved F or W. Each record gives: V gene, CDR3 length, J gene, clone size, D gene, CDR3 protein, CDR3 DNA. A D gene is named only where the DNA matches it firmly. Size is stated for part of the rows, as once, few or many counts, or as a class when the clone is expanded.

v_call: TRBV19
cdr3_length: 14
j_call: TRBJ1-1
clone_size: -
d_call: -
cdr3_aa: CASSISGMNTEAFF
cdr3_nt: TGTGCCAGTAGTATTTCAGGGATGAACACTGAAGCTTTCTTT

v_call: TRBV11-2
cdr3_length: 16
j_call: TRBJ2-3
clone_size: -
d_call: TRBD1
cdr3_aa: CASRSLGQPVTDTQYF
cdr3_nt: TGTGCCAGCAGGTCGTTGGGACAGCCCGTTACAGATACGCAGTATTTT

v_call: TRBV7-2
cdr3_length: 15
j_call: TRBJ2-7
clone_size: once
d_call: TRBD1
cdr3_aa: CASSRRTGSLYEQYF
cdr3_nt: TGTGCCAGCAGCAGACGGACAGGGTCCCTATACGAGCAGTACTTC

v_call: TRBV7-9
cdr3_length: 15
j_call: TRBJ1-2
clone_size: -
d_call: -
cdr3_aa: CASSLRTVANYGYTF
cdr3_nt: TGTGCCAGCAGCCTCCGGACAGTAGCTAACTATGGCTACACCTTC

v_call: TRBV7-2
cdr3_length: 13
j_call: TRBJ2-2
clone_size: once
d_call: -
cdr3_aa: CASSFKNTGELFF
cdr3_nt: TGTGCCAGCAGCTTTAAGAACACCGGGGAGCTGTTTTTT

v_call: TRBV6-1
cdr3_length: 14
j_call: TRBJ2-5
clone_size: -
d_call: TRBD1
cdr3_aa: CASSTGQGWETQYF
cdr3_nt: TGTGCCAGCAGTACAGGACAGGGGTGGGAGACCCAGTACTTC

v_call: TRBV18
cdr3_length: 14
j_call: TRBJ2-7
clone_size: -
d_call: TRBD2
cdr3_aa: CASTPPGLAELQYF
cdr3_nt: TGTGCCAGCACGCCGCCAGGACTAGCGGAATTGCAGTACTTC

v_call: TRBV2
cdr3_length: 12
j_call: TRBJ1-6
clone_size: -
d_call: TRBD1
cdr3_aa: CASGTGDSPLHF
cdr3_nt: TGTGCCAGCGGGACAGGGGATTCACCCCTCCACTTT

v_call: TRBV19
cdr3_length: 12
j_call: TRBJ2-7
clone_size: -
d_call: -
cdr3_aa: CASSSGAYEQYF
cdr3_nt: TGTGCCAGTAGTTCAGGGGCCTACGAGCAGTACTTC

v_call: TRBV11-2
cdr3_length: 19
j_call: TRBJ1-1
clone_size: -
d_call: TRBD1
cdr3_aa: CASSLVRGWTGGGWTEAFF
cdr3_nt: TGTGCCAGCAGCTTAGTGAGGGGCTGGACAGGGGGGGGGTGGACTGAAGCTTTCTTT

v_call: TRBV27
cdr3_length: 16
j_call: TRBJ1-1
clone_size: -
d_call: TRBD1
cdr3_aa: CASSPRQGPMNTEAFF
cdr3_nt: TGTGCCAGCAGTCCACGACAGGGCCCGATGAACACTGAAGCTTTCTTT

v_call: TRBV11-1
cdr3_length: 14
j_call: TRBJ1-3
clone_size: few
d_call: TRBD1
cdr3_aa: CASSYRTGGNTIYF
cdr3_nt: TGTGCCAGCAGCTACCGGACAGGGGGAAACACCATATATTTT

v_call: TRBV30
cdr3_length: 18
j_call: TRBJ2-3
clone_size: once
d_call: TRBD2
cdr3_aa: CAWSTTGTSGGGRDTQYF
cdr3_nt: TGTGCCTGGAGTACTACCGGGACTAGCGGGGGGGGGAGAGATACGCAGTATTTT

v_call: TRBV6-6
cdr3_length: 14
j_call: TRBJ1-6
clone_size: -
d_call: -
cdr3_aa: CASSYSQLNSPLHF
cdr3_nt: TGTGCCAGCAGTTACTCACAGCTTAATTCACCCCTCCACTTT

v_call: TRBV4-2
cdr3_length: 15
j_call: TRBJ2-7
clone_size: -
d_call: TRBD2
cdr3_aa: CASSQVTSGQYEQYF
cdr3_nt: TGTGCCAGCAGCCAAGTTACTAGCGGACAGTACGAGCAGTACTTC

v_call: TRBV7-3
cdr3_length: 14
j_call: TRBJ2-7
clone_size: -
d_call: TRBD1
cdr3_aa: CASSFGTGLGEQYF
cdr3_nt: TGTGCCAGCAGCTTCGGGACAGGCCTAGGGGAGCAGTACTTC

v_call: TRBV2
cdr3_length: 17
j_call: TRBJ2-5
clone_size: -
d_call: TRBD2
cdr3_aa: CASRGLAGGGLQETQYF
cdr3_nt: TGTGCCAGCAGGGGACTAGCGGGGGGGGGTCTCCAAGAGACCCAGTACTTC

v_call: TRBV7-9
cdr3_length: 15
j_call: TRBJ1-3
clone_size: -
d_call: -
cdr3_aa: CASSLLGGGGNTIYF
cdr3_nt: TGTGCCAGCAGCTTACTGGGCGGAGGTGGAAACACCATATATTTT

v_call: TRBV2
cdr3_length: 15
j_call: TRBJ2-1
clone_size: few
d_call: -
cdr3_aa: CASRKEVNLGNEQFF
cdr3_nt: TGTGCCAGCAGGAAAGAAGTTAACCTAGGAAATGAGCAGTTCTTC

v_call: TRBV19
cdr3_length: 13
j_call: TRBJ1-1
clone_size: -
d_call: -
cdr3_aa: CASSLLFDTEAFF
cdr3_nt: TGTGCCAGTAGTCTCTTGTTTGACACTGAAGCTTTCTTT

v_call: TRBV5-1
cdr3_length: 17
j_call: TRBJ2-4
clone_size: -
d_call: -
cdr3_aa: CASSPSNRALRRNSQYF
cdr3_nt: TGCGCCAGCAGCCCTTCGAACAGGGCTCTTCGGAGAAACAGTCAGTACTTC

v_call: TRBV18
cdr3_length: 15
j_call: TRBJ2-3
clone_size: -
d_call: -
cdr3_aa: CASSPKVTSTDTQYF
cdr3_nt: TGTGCCAGCTCCCCTAAGGTGACTAGCACAGATACGCAGTATTTT

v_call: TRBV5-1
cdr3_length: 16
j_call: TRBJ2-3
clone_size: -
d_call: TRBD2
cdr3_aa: CASSLAGAVKTDTQYF
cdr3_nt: TGCGCCAGCAGCTTAGCGGGGGCGGTTAAAACAGATACGCAGTATTTT

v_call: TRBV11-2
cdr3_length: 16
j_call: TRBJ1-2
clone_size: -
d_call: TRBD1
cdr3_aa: CASSLIGRGRDYGYTF
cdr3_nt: TGTGCCAGCAGCCTCATAGGCAGGGGGCGAGACTATGGCTACACCTTC

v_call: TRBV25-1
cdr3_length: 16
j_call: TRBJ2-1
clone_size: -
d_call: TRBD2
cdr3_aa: CASIPPGLAGINEQFF
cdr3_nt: TGTGCCAGCATCCCACCGGGACTAGCGGGTATAAATGAGCAGTTCTTC

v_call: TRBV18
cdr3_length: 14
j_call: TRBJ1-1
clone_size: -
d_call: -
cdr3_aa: CASSPLVVLQEAFF
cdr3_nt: TGTGCCAGCTCACCGCTGGTCGTTTTGCAGGAAGCTTTCTTT

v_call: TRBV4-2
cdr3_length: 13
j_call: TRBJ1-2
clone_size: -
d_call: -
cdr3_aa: CASSQDSTLSYTF
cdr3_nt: TGTGCCAGCAGCCAGGACAGTACCCTTTCCTACACCTTC

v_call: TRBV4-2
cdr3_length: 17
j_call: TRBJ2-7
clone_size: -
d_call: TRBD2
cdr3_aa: CASSQESSGGLAYEQYF
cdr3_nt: TGTGCCAGCAGCCAAGAATCTAGCGGGGGACTGGCCTACGAGCAGTACTTC

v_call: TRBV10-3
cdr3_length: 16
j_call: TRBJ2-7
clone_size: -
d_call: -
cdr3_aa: CAISAVGQGGGYEQYF
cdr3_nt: TGTGCCATCAGTGCTGTAGGACAGGGAGGGGGGTACGAGCAGTACTTC

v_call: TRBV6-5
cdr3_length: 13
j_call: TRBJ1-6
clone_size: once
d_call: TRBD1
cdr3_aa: CASRRRQGFLLHF
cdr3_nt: TGTGCCAGCAGGAGACGACAGGGTTTCCTCCTCCACTTT

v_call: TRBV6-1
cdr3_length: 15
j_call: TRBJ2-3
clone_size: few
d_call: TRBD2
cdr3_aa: CASTFGGGETDTQYF
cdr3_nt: TGTGCCAGCACCTTCGGCGGGGGGGAAACAGATACGCAGTATTTT

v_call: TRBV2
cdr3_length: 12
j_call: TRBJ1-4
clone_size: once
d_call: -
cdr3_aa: CASTTVGEKLFF
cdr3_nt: TGTGCCAGCACTACAGTTGGGGAAAAACTGTTTTTT

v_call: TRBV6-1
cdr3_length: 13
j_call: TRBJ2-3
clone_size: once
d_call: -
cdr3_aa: CASTAGETDTQYF
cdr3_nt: TGTGCCAGCACGGCAGGGGAAACAGATACGCAGTATTTT

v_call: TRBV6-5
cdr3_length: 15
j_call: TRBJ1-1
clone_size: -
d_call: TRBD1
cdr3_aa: CASSYTGTGILGAFF
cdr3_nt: TGTGCCAGCAGTTACACCGGGACAGGGATCCTGGGAGCTTTCTTT

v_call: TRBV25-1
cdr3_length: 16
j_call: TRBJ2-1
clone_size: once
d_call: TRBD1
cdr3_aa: CASSDHRGLSYNEQFF
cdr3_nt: TGTGCCAGCAGTGACCACAGGGGTCTTTCCTACAATGAGCAGTTCTTC

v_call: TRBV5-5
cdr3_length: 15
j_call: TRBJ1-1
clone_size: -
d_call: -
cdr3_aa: CASSSWGQGYTEAFF
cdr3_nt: TGTGCCAGCAGCTCCTGGGGTCAGGGGTACACTGAAGCTTTCTTT

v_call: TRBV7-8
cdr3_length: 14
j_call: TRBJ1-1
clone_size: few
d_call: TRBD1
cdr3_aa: CASTVGQVNTEAFF
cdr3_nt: TGTGCCAGCACCGTGGGACAGGTGAACACTGAAGCTTTCTTT

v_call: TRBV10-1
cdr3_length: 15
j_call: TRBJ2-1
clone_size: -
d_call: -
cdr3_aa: CASSGWESSYNEQFF
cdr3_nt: TGCGCCAGCAGTGGCTGGGAGAGCTCCTACAATGAGCAGTTCTTC